The TCR beta chain described here comes from a study of T-cell memory formation after mild COVID-19 listed by TCRdb under 2021. For the study in its entirety: TCR sequence clusters from the two donors were largely donor specific. T-cell clones expanding and contracting after mild COVID-19 in two donors were tracked by longitudinal TCRalpha and TCRbeta repertoire sequencing. Two young, previously healthy adult volunteers, one female and one male, were included in the cohort.

V trim: 2 bases; J trim: 5 bases; unmatched bases: 4. Taken from cysteine to phenylalanine, the CDR3 has 14 residues. CDR3 DNA only is kept here, 42 bases in frame from base 1. The germline V gene supplies CDR1 SGHRS and CDR2 YFSETQ. Sequencer: Illumina NovaSeq 6000. cDNA libraries for TCRalpha and TCRbeta were prepared by 5'RACE using constant-segment primers, with sample barcodes and unique molecular identifiers added. Trizol reagent was used to extract RNA from every sample. Amplification of the libraries took two PCR steps, and the second step added a second sample barcode plus Illumina TruSeq adapters. The libraries were sequenced on an Illumina NovaSeq using 2 x 150 bp paired-end reads. The source study handled its data this way. Reads were demultiplexed and collapsed into UMI-guided consensus sequences with migec v1.2.7. Using mixcr v2.1.11, UMI consensuses were aligned to TRA and TRB V and J templates and then assembled into clonotypes. A clonotype was counted as expanded or contracted only when both edgeR and NoisET called the clonotype significant, with the noise models trained on biological replicates. For edgeR calls, the thresholds were a false discovery rate-adjusted p below 0.01 and a log2 fold-change of 1. PCA with hierarchical clustering of max-normalized trajectories of the 1000 most abundant clonotypes was used as exploratory dynamics analysis. Separately sequenced CD4+ and CD8+ repertoires were used to assign the CD4 or CD8 phenotype of responding clones. The raw public data were reprocessed by TCRdb itself: fastp quality trimming at Q25, MiXCR clonotype calling, in-frame beta chains only. Each CDR3 protein gets just one entry, which takes the most common genes and DNA from the rows behind it. The V and J calls come from TCRdb's annotation, not from the publication. In all, the sample holds around 250,000 distinct CDR3 sequences, and 15% to 17% of those were seen once. Of the sample, 2.1% is held by the ten largest clones.

This clonotype has a handful of counts. Its target antigen remains unknown. No per-base quality is available; no much larger clone lies one base away. Ficoll-Paque density gradient centrifugation was the method used to isolate PBMCs. The study at large found these results: Some responding clones were detected in pre-infection memory, suggesting pre-existing cross-reactive memory T cells joined the SARS-CoV-2 response. SARS-CoV-2 specificity of the second-wave clones peaking on day 37 was not confirmed. From day 15 to 85, contracting clones showed balanced CD4/CD8 phenotypes, whereas a second wave of clones that expanded from day 15 to 37 leaned towards CD4+. Contracting CD4+ clones appeared mostly in the CM and EM memory subsets, whereas CD8+ clones were enriched in EMRA. The study included only two mild cases, and larger cohorts that include severe cases with pre-infection samples were judged to be necessary.

The chain employs TRBV5-1 and TRBJ1-1; a stretch of 9 junction bases matches TRBD1. Sequencing was performed on PBMCs or a T cell subset sorted from them (not recorded which). This TCR derives from an adult woman who had mild COVID-19 (a few samples of this study predate the infection). The sample titles of this study are shuffled in the database, so cell type and time point are left out; the donor was told from shared clones. The DNA reads TGCGCCAGCAGCTTTGATGACAGGGGGACTGAAGCTTTCTTT. This encodes CASSFDDRGTEAFF.